This T cell receptor beta chain is from a study of CD8 T cells in Susac syndrome (dated by TCRdb to about 2019). In the study overall: Repertoire sequencing was used to test whether CD8+ T cell activation and differentiation in Susac syndrome was antigen driven.

The CDR3 contains 16 residues, cysteine and phenylalanine counted. Only the CDR3 region is kept as DNA, spanning 48 bases read in frame from base 1. The germline V gene specifies SGHTA as CDR1 and FQGNSA as CDR2. V loses 4 bases, J loses 2 bases, and the germline ends lie 16 bases apart. RNA was extracted using the RNeasy kit, and about 0.45 to 1 microgram was reverse transcribed with random hexamers. The immunoSEQ multiplex PCR assay, which covers 54 Vbeta and 13 Jbeta segments, was used to amplify TCR beta CDR3 regions. PCR amplification bias was corrected by using a synthetic template baseline for primer optimization and computational correction. As for the original processing: Only productive sequences were kept, with reads annotated to V, D and J genes according to IMGT and analyzed in immunoSEQ Analyzer. Clonality was computed as one minus Shannon entropy normalized by log2 of the number of productive unique sequences. For each patient and control, public and private clones were evaluated among the 100 most prevalent clones. Susac-specific clones were defined as absent from healthy and MS cohorts, around 970 published viral clones and other ImmuneACCESS disease sequences. In TCRdb, the public reads were trimmed at Q25 with fastp and aligned with MiXCR, with productive beta chains retained. Entries that share a CDR3 protein sequence are merged under the most common genes and DNA. The V and J calls shown here were made by TCRdb, not taken from the authors' results. In all, the sample holds about 120,000 distinct CDR3 sequences, and roughly 91% of those were seen once. 0.13% to 0.15% of the sample lies in the top ten.

Peripheral blood CD8+ and CD4+ T cells from healthy donors, Susac syndrome patients and multiple sclerosis patients were profiled by high-throughput TCR beta sequencing. The healthy donors served as controls matched for age and sex. Bulk CD8+ and CD4+ T cells were purified by magnetic negative isolation, whereas CD8+ TEMRA cells were enriched by FACS. Blood was collected in EDTA tubes and processed within 24 hours, with PBMCs isolated through density gradient centrifugation. PBMCs destined for TCR sequencing were cryopreserved in liquid nitrogen and later thawed in a 37 °C water bath. A purity of at least 90% was achieved for sorted or isolated CD4+, CD8+ and CD8+ TEMRA cells. Results and caveats for the whole study, not just this receptor: The TCR sequencing and HLA analysis was acknowledged to have included a relatively small number of individuals.

About this clonotype: What this receptor recognizes is not known. Nothing much larger sits one base from this clone, and base qualities are not available.

This chain joins TRBV7-2 to TRBJ2-3, with no confident D gene call. Sequencing was carried out using CD4+ T cells from PBMCs. This clonotype was sampled from a human donor in good health. The CDR3 protein: CASSSSRALNTDTQYF. The nucleotides read TGTGCCAGCAGCTCAAGCCGGGCCCTTAACACAGATACGCAGTATTTT.